These T cell receptor beta chains were read from a single sample in a study of shared clonotypes between healthy human individuals. Sequencing was performed with immunoSEQ multiplex PCR; in TCRdb, only in-frame clones are kept and a portion is missing. Of approximately 980,000 clones listed, around three quarters are singletons. Sequencing was done on a sample of memory CD4+ T cells sorted from blood. All receptors derive from a young man in good health. CDR3s include the opening cysteine and the closing phenylalanine or tryptophan. D genes are given only for firm matches. Only some rows state a clone size, as once, few, many or a class for expanded clones.

clone size | J gene | D gene | V gene | CDR3 DNA | CDR3 protein
- | TRBJ2-3 | - | TRBV5-1 | TGCGCCAGCAGCCCCCGGGGGCTAGCGGTCGTGGCCCCGACGGATACGCAGTATTTT | CASSPRGLAVVAPTDTQYF
few | TRBJ1-2 | - | TRBV4-1 | TGCGCCAGCAGCCAATTCACTAGCCGTCGGGCCCGATCTAACTATGGCTACACCTTC | CASSQFTSRRARSNYGYTF
- | TRBJ2-3 | TRBD2 | TRBV25-1 | TGTGCCAGCAGTGGGGCTAGCGGGATTAGGGCAGATACGCAGTATTTT | CASSGASGIRADTQYF
- | TRBJ2-1 | - | TRBV5-1 | TGCGCCAGCAGCTTGGCCGGGCGGCTCTCCTACAATGAGCAGTTCTTC | CASSLAGRLSYNEQFF
- | TRBJ2-3 | - | TRBV25-1 | TGTGCCAGCAGTGAAGGAGGGAGTAGCACAGATACGCAGTATTTT | CASSEGGSSTDTQYF
few | TRBJ2-2 | - | TRBV25-1 | TGTGCCAGCAGTGAGGTCACCGGGGAGCTGTTTTTT | CASSEVTGELFF
- | TRBJ2-7 | - | TRBV5-1 | TGCGCCAGGAGGGGCCCTAAGGCGCGCTGCTCCTACGAGCAGTACTTC | CARRGPKARCSYEQYF
- | TRBJ2-3 | - | TRBV30 | TGTGCCTGGAGTGGAGGGGGACGGACGCAGTATTTT | CAWSGGGRTQYF
few | TRBJ1-1 | - | TRBV28 | TGTGCCAGCAGTTCCCCCCCGGGAGTGGGCATCCCTGAAGCTTTCTTT | CASSSPPGVGIPEAFF
- | TRBJ1-2 | - | TRBV28 | TGTGCCAGCAGATATTTATCTGGGCTCTATGGCTACACCTTC | CASRYLSGLYGYTF
- | TRBJ2-2 | TRBD2 | TRBV10-2 | TGCGCCAGCAGTGAGTCTTCGAGCGGGAGCGCGAACACCGGGGAGCTGTTTTTT | CASSESSSGSANTGELFF
few | TRBJ1-3 | - | TRBV6-5 | TGTGCCAGCAGGGGGCTTGTGGGTGGAAACACCATATATTTT | CASRGLVGGNTIYF
- | TRBJ1-6 | TRBD1 | TRBV18 | TGTGCCAGCTCATCGGGACAGGGTATTTCACCCCTCCACTTT | CASSSGQGISPLHF
- | TRBJ2-7 | - | TRBV5-1 | TGCGCCAGCAGCTGGGGGGCGGCGGTAAACGAGCAGTACTTC | CASSWGAAVNEQYF
- | TRBJ2-2 | - | TRBV7-8 | TGTGCCAGCAGCTTCGTCAACAGGGAGGTTCGCACCGGGGAGCTGTTTTTT | CASSFVNREVRTGELFF